What follows are 23 T cell receptor beta chains derived from one specimen sequenced in a study of OX40 agonist ivuxolimab in advanced cancers. The data were produced by immunoSEQ multiplex PCR, yet TCRdb's version contains in-frame clones alone and is incomplete. This table holds roughly 55,000 clones, roughly three quarters found once. Sequenced here: CD4+ or CD8+ T cells sorted from blood, sampled in a trial of the OX40 agonist ivuxolimab. These receptors all come from an adult with an advanced solid tumor such as melanoma, head and neck, liver or kidney cancer.

The chain employs TRBV5-8 and TRBJ2-2; D is unresolved. Per the germline V gene, CDR1 is SGHTS and CDR2 is YDEGEE. This CDR3 has 15 amino acids. Deletions cut 0 bases from V and 1 base from J, with 7 bases between. CDR3 protein: CASSLGHLNTGELFF. Written as DNA, the CDR3 is TGTGCCAGCAGCTTGGGACACCTGAACACCGGGGAGCTGTTTTTT.

This clone was detected once. This sequence joins TRBV7-6 and TRBJ2-7, with a possible D match to TRBD1 (6 bases). CDR3 length: 13 residues. The germline V and J ends were trimmed by 5 bases and 3 bases, with 11 bases remaining between them. Germline V lookup: CDR1 SGHVS, CDR2 FNYEAQ. CDR3 coding DNA: TGTGCCAGCAGCCGGACAGCCTTCTACGAGCAGTACTTC. This translates into CASSRTAFYEQYF.

V and J are TRBV27 and TRBJ2-2, with D tentatively TRBD1 (5 bases). Trimming cost V 3 bases and J 0 bases, with 11 bases left between them. CDR3 size: 16 residues. Germline values: CDR1 MNHEY, CDR2 SMNVEV (reference sequence). The CDR3 here is CASSFRGHTNTGELFF. DNA of the CDR3: TGTGCCAGCAGTTTCCGCGGACATACGAACACCGGGGAGCTGTTTTTT.

The chain combines TRBV18 with TRBJ2-3; the D gene is possibly TRBD2 (6 bases). This CDR3 has 16 amino acids. V gave up 3 bases and J gave up 1 base, with 14 bases separating them. Germline V lookup: CDR1 KGHSH, CDR2 LQKENI. This CDR3 reads CASSPGLIRGTDTQYF. The CDR3 nucleotides read TGTGCCAGCTCACCCGGACTAATCCGGGGCACAGATACGCAGTATTTT.

This clone was detected once. J is TRBJ2-5 and V is TRBV7-2; weak D call: TRBD1 (6 bases). CDR3 length equals 14 residues. The germline V gene encodes CDR1 SGHTA and CDR2 FQGNSA. Between the trimmed V and J ends, which lost 4 bases and 5 bases, there was a span of 14 bases. DNA of the CDR3: TGTGCCAGCAGCTCTCAGGGGTGGTTGGAGACCCAGTACTTC. Its translation: CASSSQGWLETQYF.

J is TRBJ2-1 and V is TRBV14, with TRBD1 matching over 8 bases. Per the germline V gene, CDR1 is SGHDN and CDR2 is FVKESK. The ends lost 3 bases at V and 4 bases at J; junction bases unmatched: 8. The CDR3 totals 16 residues. The CDR3 nucleotides read TGTGCCAGCAGCCAGATAGGGACAGGAGTTTACAATGAGCAGTTCTTC. It yields the protein CASSQIGTGVYNEQFF.

The gene calls are TRBV5-5 and TRBJ1-1; D possibly corresponds to TRBD1 (6 bases). Deletions cut 3 bases from V and 5 bases from J, with 20 bases between. CDR1 and CDR2 from the germline V gene are SGHKS and YYEKEE (reference sequence). The CDR3 covers 16 residues. CDR3 nucleotides: TGTGCCAGCAGCTCTGGACAGAATACCTTTAATACTGAAGCTTTCTTT. This gives the protein CASSSGQNTFNTEAFF.

CDR3 region: CTSSHQEFVHSGRDEQFF. The CDR3 DNA is TGCACCAGCAGCCACCAAGAATTCGTCCATAGCGGGAGAGATGAGCAGTTCTTC. The rearrangement links TRBV1 to TRBJ2-1; TRBD2, as called in the table, went unchecked against the DNA. TRBV1 is marked as a pseudogene. The length of the CDR3 is 18 residues.

The J gene is TRBJ2-2, the V gene TRBV7-9, with D tentatively TRBD1 or TRBD2 (5 bases each). In germline, CDR1 is SEHNR, CDR2 FQNEAQ (reference sequence). CDR3 length equals 16 residues. Trimming cost V 4 bases and J 1 base, with 13 bases left between them. CDR3 in DNA: TGTGCCAGCAGCTCCCAACGTGGGGGGAACACCGGGGAGCTGTTTTTT. This encodes CASSSQRGGNTGELFF.

The chain recombines TRBV29-1 with TRBJ1-1; perhaps TRBD1 as D (5 bases). In germline, CDR1 is SQVTM, CDR2 ANQGSEA. Trimming shortened V by 7 bases and J by 8 bases, and 23 bases separated the two germline ends. The CDR3 sequence is 14 residues long. The DNA of the CDR3 is TGCAGCGCCGTGGGGGGTAAGGAGAGGTCGGAAGCTTTCTTT. The encoded protein is CSAVGGKERSEAFF.

The CDR3 nucleotides read TGCGCCAGCAGCTTGGATCAAAATACGCAGTATTTT. Translating it yields CASSLDQNTQYF. The chain links TRBV5-1 to TRBJ2-3, with D hard to call. With 0 bases removed from V and 7 bases from J, the gap between germline ends came to 6 bases. The CDR3 loop spans 12 amino acids. CDR1 is SGHRS and CDR2 is YFSETQ in the germline V gene.

This chain connects TRBV5-1 to TRBJ2-5, with a weak D call TRBD2 (6 bases). The CDR3 has 15 amino acids. V was pared by 1 base and J by 5 bases, with 15 bases between. The germline V gene encodes CDR1 SGHRS and CDR2 YFSETQ. The CDR3: CASSLLWEAGETQYF. The CDR3 DNA follows: TGCGCCAGCAGCTTGTTATGGGAGGCGGGGGAGACCCAGTACTTC.

The chain couples TRBV5-1 to TRBJ1-6; D gene uncertain. V was cut by 0 bases and J by 6 bases, with 7 bases left in between. The CDR3 sequence is 14 residues long. CDR1 and CDR2 (germline): SGHRS, YFSETQ. CDR3 in amino acids: CASSLGGFNSPLHF. The CDR3 DNA is TGCGCCAGCAGCTTGGGTGGCTTTAATTCACCCCTCCACTTT.

The CDR3: CASSRRGETEAFF. The CDR3 DNA is TGTGCCAGCAGTCGACGAGGGGAAACTGAAGCTTTCTTT. This chain joins TRBV6-5 and TRBJ1-1; D possibly corresponds to TRBD1 (5 bases). V was shortened by 5 bases and J by 5 bases, with 12 bases between the two germline ends. The CDR3 is 13 residues long. Germline assignment: CDR1 MNHEY and CDR2 SVGAGI.

This rearrangement joins TRBV14 to TRBJ2-1; unclear D gene. V was cut by 4 bases and J by 7 bases, with 5 bases left in between. This CDR3 comprises 11 residues. CDR1 SGHDN and CDR2 FVKESK come from the germline V gene. CDR3 DNA: TGTGCCAGCAGCCTCCTAAATGAGCAGTTCTTC. Protein sequence: CASSLLNEQFF.

This rearrangement joins TRBV7-2 to TRBJ2-6, with 10 bases identical to TRBD2. V lost 2 bases and J lost 1; bases outside the gene matches: 5. Germline V gene sequence: CDR1 SGHTA, CDR2 FQGNSA. The CDR3 consists of 18 residues. CDR3 sequence reads: CASSLRLAGASGANVLTF. CDR3 nucleotide sequence: TGTGCCAGCAGCTTAAGGCTAGCGGGGGCATCTGGGGCCAACGTCCTGACTTTC.

The chain uses TRBV7-2 and TRBJ1-2, with D unresolved. Germline V CDR1 and CDR2: SGHTA, FQGNSA. CDR3 length equals 12 residues. V lost 8 bases and J 2 bases, leaving 9 bases between the germline ends. The CDR3 reads CASATLNYGYTF. The CDR3 DNA is TGTGCCAGCGCAACCTTAAACTATGGCTACACCTTC.

The chain uses TRBV6-5 and TRBJ1-2, with TRBD1 identical over 10 bases. The CDR3 extends over 15 amino acids. J was trimmed by 6 bases and V by 2 bases; bases with no gene match: 6. Germline CDR1 MNHEY, CDR2 SVGAGI. The CDR3 here is CASSYAGQGKNGYTF. The CDR3, as DNA: TGTGCCAGCAGTTACGCGGGACAGGGGAAAAATGGCTACACCTTC.

V gene TRBV19 combines with J gene TRBJ2-5; 10 nucleotides match TRBD2. This CDR3 region has 15 residues. Germline CDR1 reads LNHDA; CDR2 reads SQIVND (reference sequence). V gave up 6 bases and J gave up 9 bases; unmatched junction bases: 13. CDR3 sequence reads: CASSATSGAWSAQYF. The CDR3 DNA follows: TGTGCCAGTAGCGCTACTAGCGGGGCGTGGTCGGCCCAGTACTTC.

CDR3 in DNA: TGCGCCAGCAGCCATGGGCAGGGCGAGTCCTACGAGCAGTACTTC. Its translation is CASSHGQGESYEQYF. This chain uses TRBV4-1 with TRBJ2-7; tentatively, D is TRBD1 (5 bases). The CDR3 is 15 residues long. Germline V lookup: CDR1 MGHRA, CDR2 YSYEKL. V was cut by 3 bases and J by 1 base, with 13 bases left in between.

The chain's CDR3 is CASSLDGGRQETQYF. CDR3 nucleotides: TGTGCCAGCAGCTTAGATGGCGGGAGGCAAGAGACCCAGTACTTC. V and J are TRBV11-3 and TRBJ2-5; TRBD2 agrees at 8 bases. The ends lost 0 bases at V and 2 bases at J; junction bases unmatched: 2. The CDR3 is 15 residues long. Germline-derived CDR1 and CDR2 are SGHNT and YENEEA.

The chain uses TRBV11-3 and TRBJ2-1, with 7 bases aligning to TRBD2. Germline loops: CDR1 SGHNT, CDR2 YENEEA. The CDR3 covers 15 residues. V dropped 1 base and J dropped 0; count of bases not matched to a gene: 0. CDR3 loop: CASSLGGGSYNEQFF. CDR3 nucleotide sequence: TGTGCCAGCAGCTTAGGGGGGGGCTCCTACAATGAGCAGTTCTTC.

The rearrangement uses TRBV5-4 and TRBJ2-7; D tentatively reads TRBD1 or TRBD2 (6 bases each). CDR3 size: 15 residues. Deletions cut 0 bases from V and 0 bases from J, with 10 bases between. The germline V gene has CDR1 SGHNT and CDR2 YYREEE (reference sequence). CDR3 coding DNA: TGTGCCAGCAGCTTGGACCCGGGGGCCTCCTACGAGCAGTACTTC. Its protein is CASSLDPGASYEQYF.